These 16 T cell receptor beta chains were sequenced from one sample in a study of cytomegalovirus exposure and HLA in healthy donors (dated by TCRdb to between 2016 and 2019). Library preparation used the immunoSEQ multiplex PCR assay. For the multiplex PCR, a mixture combining 60 forward primers for TCR Vbeta segments and 13 reverse primers for TCR Jbeta segments was used. TCRdb carries this immuneACCESS record with in-frame sequences only. Its versions omit some clonotypes, under half of them owing to an unresolved V gene in the studies checked, with the rest unexplained. For this sample the table gives about 130,000 clones, of which approximately 85% were detected only once. Roughly 1.7% of the sample is taken by the ten largest. Sequencing used PBMCs. The receptors shown here come from a boy aged 10-17 years in good health and CMV-seronegative.

This clone was found once. The chain carries TRBV13 and TRBJ2-5; tentative D call: TRBD1 (6 bases). The germline CDR1 and CDR2 sequences are PRHDT and FYEKMQ (reference sequence). The CDR3 covers 14 residues. Trimming removed 0 bases at V and 4 bases at J, with 9 bases between. The CDR3 DNA reads TGTGCCAGCAGCTTAGGGGTCAGGGGAGAGACCCAGTACTTC. Its protein is CASSLGVRGETQYF.

The chain is built from TRBV11-1 and TRBJ1-2; TRBD1 might be the D (6 bases). The CDR3 contains 14 residues. With 1 base removed from V and 6 bases from J, the gap between germline ends came to 12 bases. Germline assignment: CDR1 SGHAT and CDR2 FQDESV (reference sequence). CDR3 in DNA: TGTGCCAGCAGCTTAGTCACAGGGCCCGATGGCTACACCTTC. The encoded protein is CASSLVTGPDGYTF.

The J gene is TRBJ2-5, the V gene TRBV11-3; 7 nucleotides match TRBD2. J was trimmed by 0 bases and V by 1 base; bases with no gene match: 5. The CDR3 totals 16 residues. CDR1 and CDR2 from the germline V gene are SGHNT and YENEEA. The chain's CDR3 is CASSLGDSGYQETQYF. In nucleotides, the CDR3 is TGTGCCAGCAGCTTAGGCGATAGCGGGTACCAAGAGACCCAGTACTTC.

V and J are TRBV4-1 and TRBJ2-7, with 8 bases fitting TRBD2. The CDR3 is 15 residues long. V lost 0 bases to trimming and J lost 7 bases; unmatched junction nucleotides: 8. The germline V gene has CDR1 MGHRA and CDR2 YSYEKL. Written as DNA, the CDR3 is TGCGCCAGCAGCCAAGATAAGGGACGGGAGGGAGAGCAGTACTTC. It yields the protein CASSQDKGREGEQYF.

The rearrangement links TRBV13 to TRBJ1-2; D gene uncertain. V was clipped by 4 bases and J by 5 bases, with 11 bases between them. CDR3 length: 13 amino acids. Germline assignment: CDR1 PRHDT and CDR2 FYEKMQ (reference sequence). CDR3 DNA sequence: TGTGCCAGCAGCTCCCGAGGAGGATATGGCTACACCTTC. Protein sequence: CASSSRGGYGYTF.

The chain employs TRBV15 and TRBJ1-1; D ambiguous. V lost 0 bases and J lost 0, with 8 bases in between. The CDR3 has 15 residues. Germline assignment: CDR1 LNHNV and CDR2 YYDKDF (reference sequence). CDR3 nucleotide sequence: TGTGCCACCAGCAGAGATCCGCTATTGAACACTGAAGCTTTCTTT. Protein: CATSRDPLLNTEAFF.

There are a few counts of this clone. The chain has TRBV6-6 and TRBJ1-3; a possible D gene is TRBD1 (5 bases). The ends were cut back, 0 bases at V and 0 bases at J, with 9 bases in the middle. CDR1 MNHNY and CDR2 SVGAGI come from the germline V gene (reference sequence). The CDR3 consists of 16 residues. The CDR3, as DNA: TGTGCCAGCAGTTACTCCAGGGTGGACTCTGGAAACACCATATATTTT. Amino acid sequence: CASSYSRVDSGNTIYF.

The V call is TRBV5-6, the J call TRBJ1-5, with 7 nucleotides matching TRBD1. V was pared by 2 bases and J by 7 bases, with 6 bases of the junction left unmatched. CDR1 is SGHDT, CDR2 YYEEEE, per germline. The CDR3 totals 14 residues. The CDR3, as DNA: TGTGCCAGCAGCTTAACCAGGGGGACGCAGCCCCAGCATTTT. Amino acid sequence: CASSLTRGTQPQHF.

The CDR3 loop reads CASGLTVTSYEQYF. In DNA, the CDR3 is TGTGCCAGCGGCCTGACAGTTACTTCCTACGAGCAGTACTTC. V and J are TRBV6-5 and TRBJ2-7, with a possible D match to TRBD1 (5 bases). The CDR3 loop spans 14 amino acids. Germline values: CDR1 MNHEY, CDR2 SVGAGI. Trimming removed 8 bases from V and 1 base from J, with 15 bases in between.

This chain joins TRBV4-1 and TRBJ2-3, with D possibly matching TRBD2 (6 bases). This CDR3 region has 15 residues. Trimming stripped 1 base from V and 6 bases from J, with 14 bases between. Germline CDR1 reads MGHRA; CDR2 reads YSYEKL. CDR3 sequence: CASSQAVLAGDTQYF. For the CDR3, the DNA is TGCGCCAGCAGCCAAGCTGTACTAGCCGGCGATACGCAGTATTTT.

V and J are TRBV28 and TRBJ1-4; D might be TRBD1 (5 bases). Between the trimmed V and J ends, which lost 6 bases and 3 bases, there was a span of 20 bases. The CDR3 runs to 17 residues. CDR1 MDHEN and CDR2 SYDVKM come from the germline V gene. This CDR3 reads CASSRGGTFVANEKLFF. CDR3 coding DNA: TGTGCCAGCAGCCGGGGGGGAACCTTCGTCGCTAATGAAAAACTGTTTTTT.

The J gene is TRBJ2-7, the V gene TRBV7-2; D is perhaps TRBD2 (5 bases). Germline V CDR1 and CDR2: SGHTA, FQGNSA. V lost 3 bases to trimming and J lost 6 bases, with 30 bases between them. This CDR3 region has 19 residues. CDR3 in amino acids: CASSFFAPVGEGKKGEQYF. The CDR3 bases are TGTGCCAGCAGCTTTTTTGCGCCTGTGGGAGAGGGCAAGAAGGGCGAGCAGTACTTC.

The genes are TRBV5-1 and TRBJ1-4, with D unresolved. The germline V and J ends were trimmed by 2 bases and 8 bases, with 19 bases remaining between them. This CDR3 is built from 16 residues. CDR1 and CDR2 from the germline V gene are SGHRS and YFSETQ. In nucleotides, the CDR3 is TGCGCCAGCAGCTTAACACCTACGGGGTTGGAGGAAAAACTGTTTTTT. This encodes CASSLTPTGLEEKLFF. The full variable domain, rest sourced from reference TRBV5-1 and TRBJ1-4, is KAGVTQTPRYLIKTRGQQVTLSCSPISGHRSVSWYQQTPGQGLQFLFEYFSETQRNKGNFPGRFSGRQFSNSRSEMNVSTLELGDSALYLCASSLTPTGLEEKLFFGSGTQLSVL.

The V and J genes are TRBV18 and TRBJ1-5; 7 bases map to TRBD1. The CDR3 has 14 residues. The germline V gene has CDR1 KGHSH and CDR2 LQKENI. V was pared by 2 bases and J by 10 bases, with 8 bases of the junction left unmatched. CDR3 region: CASSPGQAGLPQHF. The CDR3 DNA sequence: TGTGCCAGCTCACCAGGACAGGCTGGTCTTCCCCAGCATTTT.

The genes are TRBV6-1 and TRBJ2-7; 8 bases line up with TRBD2. The V gene end was trimmed by 10 bases and the J gene end by 4 bases; junction bases not matched to a gene: 6. This CDR3 contains 12 residues. Germline assignment: CDR1 MNHNS and CDR2 SASEGT. This chain's CDR3 is CATHGGGYEQYF. CDR3 bases: TGTGCCACCCACGGGGGGGGGTACGAGCAGTACTTC.

The chain recombines TRBV5-3 with TRBJ2-5, with D unresolved. TRBV5-3 belongs to the ORF category, with a function that is uncertain. This CDR3 has 16 residues. The V end lost 2 bases, the J end lost 0 bases, and 14 bases lay between the germline ends. The CDR3 protein is CARSFPAAKYQETQYF. In DNA form, the CDR3 reads TGTGCCAGAAGCTTCCCGGCAGCGAAGTACCAAGAGACCCAGTACTTC.